This T cell receptor beta chain was documented in a study of T-cell reconstitution after alpha-beta-depleted transplantation in children. Whole-study results and caveats: Several hundred expanded graft clones reportedly gave rise to the alpha-beta T cells present about two months after transplant. Once a year had passed after transplant, T-cell counts and diversity came mostly from newly produced T cells. Diversity of TCRbeta at day 60 was high in some patients, arising from surviving recipient T cells and thymic progenitors.

Germline V lookup: CDR1 SNHLY, CDR2 FYNNEI. The CDR3 loop spans 14 amino acids. The V end lost 7 bases, the J end lost 0 bases, and 11 bases lay between the germline ends. Notes on this clonotype: The antigen is unknown.

Preparation of the TCRbeta library was carried out with unique molecular identifiers. TCRdb called the PCR reads again in MiXCR, with one record for every CDR3 protein. The repertoire holds about 460,000 distinct CDR3 sequences, with 11% as singletons. The sample in question was PBMCs, mostly from graft donor cells, obtained 180 days after TCRalphabeta/CD19-depleted stem cell transplant. The receptor was isolated from a female patient aged 2 to 10 who had a stem cell transplant for aplastic anemia, so the T cells may come from the graft donor. This sequence joins TRBV2 and TRBJ2-3; a weak D match, TRBD2 (6 bases). The DNA for the CDR3 is TGTGCCAGCAAAGTGGAGGGTAGCACAGATACGCAGTATTTT. Its protein product is CASKVEGSTDTQYF.